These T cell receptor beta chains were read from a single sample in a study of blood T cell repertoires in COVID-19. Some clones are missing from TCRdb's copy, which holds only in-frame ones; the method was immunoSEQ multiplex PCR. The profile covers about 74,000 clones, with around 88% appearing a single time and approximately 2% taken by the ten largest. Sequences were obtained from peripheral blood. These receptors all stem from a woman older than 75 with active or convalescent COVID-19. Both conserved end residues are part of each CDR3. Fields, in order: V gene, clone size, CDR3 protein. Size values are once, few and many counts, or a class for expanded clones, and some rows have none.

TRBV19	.	CASSKGTDYGGDEQYF
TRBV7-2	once	CASRPASYEQYF
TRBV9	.	CASSVEGGGSGEKLFF
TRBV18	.	CASSAGQANTGELFF
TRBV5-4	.	CASSLPGGHYEQYF
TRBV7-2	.	CASSLGGDGYEQYF
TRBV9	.	CASSRSGTVPAREQYF
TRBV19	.	CASSITQTRTGEYGYTF
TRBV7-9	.	CASSPRLALSSYEQYF
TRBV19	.	CASKRDRGQDQPQHF
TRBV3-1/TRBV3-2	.	CASSQRQGGPKGRLHGYTF
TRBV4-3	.	CASSQGPARQGVEKLFF
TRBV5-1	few	CASSLAENYGYTF
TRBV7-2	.	CASSLDQGVEKLFF
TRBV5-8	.	CASSLEESSYNEQFF
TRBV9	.	CASSRPPTSGSRDEQFF
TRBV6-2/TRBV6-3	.	CASSALAGGYWGTQYF
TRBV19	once	CASSTRTSGRGEQFF
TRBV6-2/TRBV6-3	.	CASTPGGGRETQYF
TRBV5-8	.	CASSPGTSGPEGETQYF
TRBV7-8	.	CASSTILTSDTQYF
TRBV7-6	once	CASSLVGANTGELFF
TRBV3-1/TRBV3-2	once	CASSRLQGAGEQYF
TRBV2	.	CASSEGPGDYGYTF
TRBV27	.	CASRLTGGGQTEAFF
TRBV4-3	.	CASSQVGGVIYEQYF